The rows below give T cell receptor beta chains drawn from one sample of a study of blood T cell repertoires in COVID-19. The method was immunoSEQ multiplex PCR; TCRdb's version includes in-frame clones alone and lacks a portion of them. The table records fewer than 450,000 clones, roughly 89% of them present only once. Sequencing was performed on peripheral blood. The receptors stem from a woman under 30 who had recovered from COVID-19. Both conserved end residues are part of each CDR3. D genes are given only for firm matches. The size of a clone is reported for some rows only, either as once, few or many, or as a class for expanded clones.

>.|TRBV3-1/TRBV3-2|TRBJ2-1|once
TGTGCCAGCAGTCGAACAGACAATGAGCAGTTCTTC
CASSRTDNEQFF
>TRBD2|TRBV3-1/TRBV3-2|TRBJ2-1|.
TGTGCCAGCAGCCAAGATCGGACGGGAGGGTACAACAATGAGCAGTTCTTC
CASSQDRTGGYNNEQFF
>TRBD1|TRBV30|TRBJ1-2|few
TGTGCCTGGAATGGGGGACAGGGTCGCCTCACCTTC
CAWNGGQGRLTF
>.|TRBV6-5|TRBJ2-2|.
TGTGCCAGCAGCATCTGGGACTCTAACACCGGGGAGCTGTTTTTT
CASSIWDSNTGELFF
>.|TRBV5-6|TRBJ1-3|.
TGTGCCAGCAGCCCAGGGTACGGAAACACCATATATTTT
CASSPGYGNTIYF
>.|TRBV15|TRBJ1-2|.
TGTGCCACCAGCAGAGATGGCTTTGGCTACACCTTC
CATSRDGFGYTF
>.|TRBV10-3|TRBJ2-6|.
TGTGCCATCACCCCGGCAGGGGGCGGGAGCTCTGGGGCCAACGTCCTGACTTTC
CAITPAGGGSSGANVLTF
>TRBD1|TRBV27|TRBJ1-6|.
TGTGCCAGCAAAAGGGACAGGGGTATTAGGCCCCTCCACTTT
CASKRDRGIRPLHF
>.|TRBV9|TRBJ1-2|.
TGTGCCAGCAGCGTCGATCGGTCCTTCTATGGCTACACCTTC
CASSVDRSFYGYTF
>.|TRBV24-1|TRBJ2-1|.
TGTGCCACCAGTGATCCCCTTAACAATGAGCAGTTCTTC
CATSDPLNNEQFF
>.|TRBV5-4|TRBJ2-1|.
TGTGCCAGCAGCTCCCCTGGGAGGAATGAGCAGTTCTTC
CASSSPGRNEQFF
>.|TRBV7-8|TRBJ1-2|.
TGTGCCAGCAGCCGAAGGGACAAGCTCTATGGCTACACCTTC
CASSRRDKLYGYTF
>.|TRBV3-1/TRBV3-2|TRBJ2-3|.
TGTGCCAGCAGCCAAGATGGAGTGAGCACAGATACGCAGTATTTT
CASSQDGVSTDTQYF
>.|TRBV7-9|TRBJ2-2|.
TGTGCCAGCAGCTTAGGCGGGGTCGGGCTCCACCTCTACACCGGGGAGCTGTTTTTT
CASSLGGVGLHLYTGELFF
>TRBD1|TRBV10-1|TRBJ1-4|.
TGCGCCAGCAGTGAAACAGGGCAGGGGGATGAAAAACTGTTTTTT
CASSETGQGDEKLFF
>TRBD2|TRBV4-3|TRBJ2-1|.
TGCGCCAGCAGCCACCGACTAGTGTGGGAGGGCGGCGATGAGCAGTTCTTC
CASSHRLVWEGGDEQFF
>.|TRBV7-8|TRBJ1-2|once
TGTGCCAGCAGCCCCTCCAGGTATAACTATGGCTACACCTTC
CASSPSRYNYGYTF
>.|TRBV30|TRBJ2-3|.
TGTGCCTGGAGTGCGACTGGAGATACGCAGTATTTT
CAWSATGDTQYF
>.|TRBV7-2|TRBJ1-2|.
TGTGCCAGCAGCTTAGTGCAGGGGCAAGGTGGCTACACCTTC
CASSLVQGQGGYTF
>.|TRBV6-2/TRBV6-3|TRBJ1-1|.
TGTGCCAGCAGTTACTCGCCCGGGAGCACTGAAGCTTTCTTT
CASSYSPGSTEAFF
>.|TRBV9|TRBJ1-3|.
TGTGCCAGCAGCACAGGGCCCCTTCCCTCTGGAAACACCATATATTTT
CASSTGPLPSGNTIYF
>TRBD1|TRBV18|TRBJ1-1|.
TGTGCCAGCTCACCGCAACAGGGGGCCCGGAACACTGAAGCTTTCTTT
CASSPQQGARNTEAFF
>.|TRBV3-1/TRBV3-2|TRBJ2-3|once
TGTGCCAGCAGCCACAGGACACCAAGCACAGATACGCAGTATTTT
CASSHRTPSTDTQYF
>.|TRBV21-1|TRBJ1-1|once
TGTGCCAGCAGCCCCGGGGAGGTGGGAACTGAAGCTTTCTTT
CASSPGEVGTEAFF
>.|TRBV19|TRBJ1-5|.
TGTGCCAGTAGTATAGATACGGGGGTCAATCAGCCCCAGCATTTT
CASSIDTGVNQPQHF